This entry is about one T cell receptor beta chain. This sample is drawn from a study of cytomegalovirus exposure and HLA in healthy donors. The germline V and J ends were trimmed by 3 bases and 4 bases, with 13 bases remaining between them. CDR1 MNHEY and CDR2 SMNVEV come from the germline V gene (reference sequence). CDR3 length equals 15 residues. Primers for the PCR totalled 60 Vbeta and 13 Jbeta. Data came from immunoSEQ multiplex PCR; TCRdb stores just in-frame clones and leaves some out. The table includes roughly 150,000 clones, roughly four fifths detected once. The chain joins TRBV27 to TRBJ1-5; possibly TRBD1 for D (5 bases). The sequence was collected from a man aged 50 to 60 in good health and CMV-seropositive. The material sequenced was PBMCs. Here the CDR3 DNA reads TGTGCCAGCAGTTTCGGCGGGACGGTAAATCAGCCCCAGCATTTT. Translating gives CASSFGGTVNQPQHF.